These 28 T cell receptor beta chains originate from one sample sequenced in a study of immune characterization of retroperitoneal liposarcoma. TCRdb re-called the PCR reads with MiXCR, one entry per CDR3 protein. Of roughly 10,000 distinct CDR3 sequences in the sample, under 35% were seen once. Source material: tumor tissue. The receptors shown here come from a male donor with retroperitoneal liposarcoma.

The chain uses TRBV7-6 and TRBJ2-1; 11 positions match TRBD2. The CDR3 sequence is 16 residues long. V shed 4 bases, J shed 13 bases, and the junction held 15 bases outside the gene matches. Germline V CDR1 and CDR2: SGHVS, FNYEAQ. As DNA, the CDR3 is TGTGCCAGCAGCTCTCCTCGACTAGCGGGGCAGGGGACCCAGTTCTTC. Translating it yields CASSSPRLAGQGTQFF. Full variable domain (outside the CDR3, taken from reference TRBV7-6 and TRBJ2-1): GAGVSQSPRYKVTKRGQDVALRCDPISGHVSLYWYRQALGQGPEFLTYFNYEAQQDKSGLPNDRFSAERPEGSISTLTIQRTEQRDSAMYRCASSSPRLAGQGTQFFGPGTRLTVL.

The CDR3 here is CASSESGGVTEAFF. The CDR3 DNA follows: TGTGCCAGCAGTGAATCCGGCGGGGTCACTGAAGCTTTCTTT. The chain combines TRBV6-1 with TRBJ1-1, with D hard to call. The V end was cut by 2 bases, the J end by 4 bases, with 11 bases between. Germline CDR1 is MNHNS and CDR2 is SASEGT. The CDR3 is 14 amino acids.

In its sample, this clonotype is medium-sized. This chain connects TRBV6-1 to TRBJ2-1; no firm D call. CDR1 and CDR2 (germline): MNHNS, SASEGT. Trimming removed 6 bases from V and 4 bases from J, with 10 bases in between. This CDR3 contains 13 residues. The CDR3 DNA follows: TGTGCCAGCAGAGTACATGGATACAATGAGCAGTTCTTC. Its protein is CASRVHGYNEQFF.

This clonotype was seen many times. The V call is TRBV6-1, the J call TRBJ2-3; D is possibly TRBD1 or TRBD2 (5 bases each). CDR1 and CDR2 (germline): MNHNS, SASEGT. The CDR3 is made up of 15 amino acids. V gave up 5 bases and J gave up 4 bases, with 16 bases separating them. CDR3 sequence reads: CASSLEGSRADTQYF. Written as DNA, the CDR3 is TGTGCCAGCAGTCTCGAGGGGTCGCGGGCAGATACGCAGTATTTT.

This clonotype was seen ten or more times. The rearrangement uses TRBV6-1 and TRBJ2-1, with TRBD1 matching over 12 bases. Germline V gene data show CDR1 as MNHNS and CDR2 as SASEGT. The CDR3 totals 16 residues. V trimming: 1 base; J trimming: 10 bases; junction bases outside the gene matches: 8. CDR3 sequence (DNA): TGTGCCAGCAGTGAAGACGCAGGGACAGGGGGCGACGAGCAGTTCTTC. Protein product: CASSEDAGTGGDEQFF.

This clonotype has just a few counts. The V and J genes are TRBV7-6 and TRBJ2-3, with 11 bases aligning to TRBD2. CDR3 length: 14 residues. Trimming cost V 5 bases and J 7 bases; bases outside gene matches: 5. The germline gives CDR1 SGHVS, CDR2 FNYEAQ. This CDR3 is CASSGTSGWNTQYF. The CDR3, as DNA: TGTGCCAGCAGCGGGACTAGCGGCTGGAATACGCAGTATTTT.

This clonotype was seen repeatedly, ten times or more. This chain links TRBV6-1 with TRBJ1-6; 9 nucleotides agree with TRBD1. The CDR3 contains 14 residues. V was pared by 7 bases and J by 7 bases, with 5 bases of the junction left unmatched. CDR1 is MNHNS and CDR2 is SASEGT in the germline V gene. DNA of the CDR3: TGTGCCAGCAACAGGGGGCAATCCAATTCACCCCTCCACTTT. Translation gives CASNRGQSNSPLHF.

The CDR3 sequence: CASTNGQGAGNEQFF. The CDR3 nucleotides read TGTGCCAGCACCAATGGGCAGGGGGCTGGAAATGAGCAGTTCTTC. The V call is TRBV6-1, the J call TRBJ2-1, with 8 bases fitting TRBD1. V was clipped by 7 bases and J by 7 bases; unmatched bases: 12. Germline V gives CDR1 MNHNS, CDR2 SASEGT. The CDR3 consists of 15 residues.

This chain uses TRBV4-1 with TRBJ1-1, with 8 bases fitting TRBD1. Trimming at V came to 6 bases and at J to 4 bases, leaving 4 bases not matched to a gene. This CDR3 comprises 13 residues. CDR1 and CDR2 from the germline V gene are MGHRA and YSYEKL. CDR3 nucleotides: TGCGCCAGCAGGGGACAGGAGGGCACTGAAGCTTTCTTT. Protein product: CASRGQEGTEAFF.

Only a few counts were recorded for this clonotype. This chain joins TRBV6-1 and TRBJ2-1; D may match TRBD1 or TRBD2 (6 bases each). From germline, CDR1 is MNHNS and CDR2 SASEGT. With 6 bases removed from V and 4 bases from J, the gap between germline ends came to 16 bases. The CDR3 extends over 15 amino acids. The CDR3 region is CASSPGWRGYNEQFF. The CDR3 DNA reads TGTGCCAGCAGCCCCGGCTGGAGGGGGTACAATGAGCAGTTCTTC.

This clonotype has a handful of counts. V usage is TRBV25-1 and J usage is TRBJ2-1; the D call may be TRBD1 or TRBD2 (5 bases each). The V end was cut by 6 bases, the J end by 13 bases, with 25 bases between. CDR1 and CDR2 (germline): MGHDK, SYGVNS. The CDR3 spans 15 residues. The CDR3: CASSVKGAVGETQFF. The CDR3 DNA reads TGTGCCAGCAGCGTAAAAGGGGCAGTGGGAGAGACCCAGTTCTTC.

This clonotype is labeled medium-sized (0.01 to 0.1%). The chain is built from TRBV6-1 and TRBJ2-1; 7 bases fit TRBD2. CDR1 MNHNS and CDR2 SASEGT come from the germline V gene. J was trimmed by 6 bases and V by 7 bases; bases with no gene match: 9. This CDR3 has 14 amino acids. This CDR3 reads CASIPGGAVNEQFF. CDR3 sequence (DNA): TGTGCCAGCATTCCGGGGGGTGCGGTCAATGAGCAGTTCTTC.

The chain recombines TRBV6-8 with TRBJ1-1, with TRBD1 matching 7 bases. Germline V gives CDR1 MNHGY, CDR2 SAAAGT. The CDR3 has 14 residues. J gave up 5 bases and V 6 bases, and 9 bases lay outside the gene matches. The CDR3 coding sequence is TGTGCCAGCAGAGGGACAGTCCCGAATACTGAAGCTTTCTTT. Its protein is CASRGTVPNTEAFF.

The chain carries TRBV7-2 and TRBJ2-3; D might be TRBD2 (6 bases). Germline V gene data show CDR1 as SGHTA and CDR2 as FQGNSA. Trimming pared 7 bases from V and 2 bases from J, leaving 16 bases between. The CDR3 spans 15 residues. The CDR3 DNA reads TGTGCCAGCACCATCGGGAGCTTCCACACAGATACGCAGTATTTT. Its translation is CASTIGSFHTDTQYF.

Here the CDR3 reads CASSERTGGRADTQYF. In DNA, the CDR3 is TGTGCCAGCAGTGAAAGGACGGGGGGGCGGGCAGATACGCAGTATTTT. This chain connects TRBV6-1 to TRBJ2-3, with TRBD2 matching over 8 bases. Germline CDR1 is MNHNS and CDR2 is SASEGT. V was pared by 2 bases and J by 4 bases, with 8 bases of the junction left unmatched. The CDR3 extends over 16 amino acids.

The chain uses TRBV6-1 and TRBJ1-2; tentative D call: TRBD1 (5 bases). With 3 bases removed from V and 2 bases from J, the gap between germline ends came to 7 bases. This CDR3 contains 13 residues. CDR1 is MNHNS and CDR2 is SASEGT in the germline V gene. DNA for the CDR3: TGTGCCAGCAGTGAGAGACAGAACTATGGCTACACCTTC. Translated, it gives CASSERQNYGYTF.

CDR3 loop: CASSALQGLRETQFF. CDR3 DNA sequence: TGTGCCAGCAGTGCCCTACAGGGTTTGAGAGAGACCCAGTTCTTC. The chain uses TRBV6-1 and TRBJ2-1; possibly TRBD1 for D (6 bases). This CDR3 spans 15 amino acids. V lost 4 bases to trimming and J lost 13 bases, with 23 bases between them. Germline V lookup: CDR1 MNHNS, CDR2 SASEGT.

The CDR3 region is CASSDPGQGAHEQYF. CDR3 in DNA: TGTGCCAGCAGTGATCCGGGACAGGGTGCCCACGAGCAGTACTTC. The chain has TRBV25-1 and TRBJ2-7; TRBD1 agrees at 9 bases. Germline CDR1 and CDR2: MGHDK and SYGVNS. V dropped 3 bases and J dropped 5; count of bases not matched to a gene: 8. The CDR3 has 15 amino acids.

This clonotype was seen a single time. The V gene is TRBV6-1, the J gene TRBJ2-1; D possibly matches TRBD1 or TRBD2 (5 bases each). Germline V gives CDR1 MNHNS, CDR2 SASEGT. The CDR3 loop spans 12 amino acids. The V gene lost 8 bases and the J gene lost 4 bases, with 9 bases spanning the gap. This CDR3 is CASRWGYNEQFF. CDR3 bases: TGTGCCAGCCGCTGGGGGTACAATGAGCAGTTCTTC.

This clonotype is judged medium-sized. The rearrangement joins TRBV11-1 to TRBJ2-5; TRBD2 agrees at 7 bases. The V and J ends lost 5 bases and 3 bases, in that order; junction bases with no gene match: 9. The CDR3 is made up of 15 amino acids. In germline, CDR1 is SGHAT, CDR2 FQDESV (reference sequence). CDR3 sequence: CASSPMPSGKETQYF. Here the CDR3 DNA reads TGTGCCAGCAGCCCAATGCCTAGCGGCAAAGAGACCCAGTACTTC.

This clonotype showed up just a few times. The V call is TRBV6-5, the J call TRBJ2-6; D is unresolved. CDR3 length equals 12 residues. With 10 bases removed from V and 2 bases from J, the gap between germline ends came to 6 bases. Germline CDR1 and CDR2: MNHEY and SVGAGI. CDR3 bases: TGTGCCACTCGAACTGGGGCCAACGTCCTGACTTTC. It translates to CATRTGANVLTF.

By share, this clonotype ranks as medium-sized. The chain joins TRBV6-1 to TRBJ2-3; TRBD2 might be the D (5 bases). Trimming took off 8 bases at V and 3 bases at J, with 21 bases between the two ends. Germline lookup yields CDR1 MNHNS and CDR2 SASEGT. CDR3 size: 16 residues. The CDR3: CASPRSLSVQTDTQYF. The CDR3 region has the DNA TGTGCCAGCCCCCGTTCCCTTAGCGTTCAGACAGATACGCAGTATTTT.

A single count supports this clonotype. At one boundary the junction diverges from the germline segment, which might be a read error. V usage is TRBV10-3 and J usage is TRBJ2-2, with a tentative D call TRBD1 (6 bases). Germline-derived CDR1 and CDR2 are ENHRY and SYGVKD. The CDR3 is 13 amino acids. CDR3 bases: TGTGCCAGCAGTGCAGACGGGCAGGGGAGGCTGTTTTTT. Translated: CASSADGQGRLFF.

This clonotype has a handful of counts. CDR3 protein: CASSLGVRNEQYF. CDR3 DNA sequence: TGTGCCAGCAGTTTAGGGGTAAGAAATGAGCAGTACTTC. The chain employs TRBV12-3 or TRBV12-4 and TRBJ2-1; D ambiguous. Gene TRBJ2-7 matches the end of the DNA better, so the J call may be wrong. This CDR3 region has 13 residues.

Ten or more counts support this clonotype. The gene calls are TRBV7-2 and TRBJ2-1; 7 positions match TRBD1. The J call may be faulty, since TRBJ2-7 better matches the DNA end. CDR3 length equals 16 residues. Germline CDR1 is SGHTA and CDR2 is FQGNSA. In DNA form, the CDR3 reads TGTGCCAGCAGCTTTAGCACGGGACAGAAGGCCTACGAGCAGTACTTC. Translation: CASSFSTGQKAYEQYF.

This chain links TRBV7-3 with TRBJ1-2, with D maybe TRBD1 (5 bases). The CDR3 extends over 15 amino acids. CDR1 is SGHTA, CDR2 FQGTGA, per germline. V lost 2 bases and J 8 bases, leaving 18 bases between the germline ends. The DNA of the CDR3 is TGTGCCAGCAGCTTAGATGTCAGGGCGAGGGAGGGCTACACCTTC. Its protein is CASSLDVRAREGYTF.

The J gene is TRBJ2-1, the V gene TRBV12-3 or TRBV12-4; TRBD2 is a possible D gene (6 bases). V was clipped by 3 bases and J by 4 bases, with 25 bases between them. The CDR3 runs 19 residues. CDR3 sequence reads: CASSFLLNTGPGVYNEQFF. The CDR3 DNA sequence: TGTGCCAGCAGTTTCCTTTTGAATACCGGACCGGGGGTATACAATGAGCAGTTCTTC.

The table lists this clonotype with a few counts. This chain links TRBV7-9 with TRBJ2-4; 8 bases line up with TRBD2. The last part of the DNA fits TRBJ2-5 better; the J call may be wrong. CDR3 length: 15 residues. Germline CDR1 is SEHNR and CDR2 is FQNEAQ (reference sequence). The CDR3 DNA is TGTGCCAGCAGCTTAGTGATAGCGGGATGGAAGACCCAGTACTTC. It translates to CASSLVIAGWKTQYF.